The clone carrying this T cell receptor beta chain has ten or more counts. Its antigen is not known. The record originates from a study of T-cell reconstitution after alpha-beta-depleted transplantation in children. The study's findings and limits: Most T-cell counts and diversity one year after the transplant came from T cells that were newly produced. Several hundred rapidly expanded clones from non-depleted graft cells reportedly supplied alpha-beta T cells about two months post-transplant. Several patients had high TCRbeta diversity at day 60; it came from surviving recipient T cells and thymic progenitors.

This CDR3 spans 14 amino acids. Per germline, CDR1 SGHRS and CDR2 YFSETQ. V lost 2 bases, J lost 5 bases, and 12 bases lay in between. This sample's TCRbeta library carried unique molecular identifier barcodes. TCRdb redid the calling of the PCR reads with MiXCR, one entry per CDR3 protein. The table has some 300,000 distinct CDR3 sequences, almost 8% seen once. V usage is TRBV5-1 and J usage is TRBJ2-3; no clear D gene. The TCR was taken from a female patient younger than 10 who had a stem cell transplant for Fanconi anemia, so the T cells may come from the graft donor. The starting material was peripheral blood, obtained 360 days after TCRalphabeta/CD19-depleted stem cell transplant. CDR3 loop: CASSFLRVEDTQYF. CDR3 bases: TGCGCCAGCAGCTTCCTACGAGTGGAAGATACGCAGTATTTT.